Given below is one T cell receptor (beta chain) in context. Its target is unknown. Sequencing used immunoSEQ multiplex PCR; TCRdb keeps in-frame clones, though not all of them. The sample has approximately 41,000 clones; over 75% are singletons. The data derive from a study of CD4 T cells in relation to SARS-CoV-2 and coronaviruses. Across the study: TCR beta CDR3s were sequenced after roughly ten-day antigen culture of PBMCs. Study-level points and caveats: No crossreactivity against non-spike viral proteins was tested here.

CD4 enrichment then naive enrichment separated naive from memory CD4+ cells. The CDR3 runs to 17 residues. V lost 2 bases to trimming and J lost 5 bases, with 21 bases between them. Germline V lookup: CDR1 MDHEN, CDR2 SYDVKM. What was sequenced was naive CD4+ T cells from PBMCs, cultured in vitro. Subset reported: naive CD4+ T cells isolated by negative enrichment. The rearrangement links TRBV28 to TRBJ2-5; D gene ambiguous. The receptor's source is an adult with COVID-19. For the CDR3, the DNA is TGTGCCAGCAGTTTAATCCACCCAGGTGTACGTCGGGAGACCCAGTACTTC. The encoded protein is CASSLIHPGVRRETQYF. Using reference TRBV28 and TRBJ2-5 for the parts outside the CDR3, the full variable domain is DVKVTQSSRYLVKRTGEKVFLECVQDMDHENMFWYRQDPGLGLRLIYFSYDVKMKEKGDIPEGYSVSREKKERFSLILESASTNQTSMYLCASSLIHPGVRRETQYFGPGTRLLVL.